These T cell receptor beta chains were read from a single sample in a study of cytomegalovirus exposure and HLA in healthy donors. Profiled with immunoSEQ multiplex PCR; TCRdb holds only in-frame clones, not every one. This sample yields around 220,000 clones, of which around 85% are seen a single time; 0.2% to 0.25% belongs to the top ten. Source material: PBMCs. The receptors were gathered from a girl aged 2-10 years in good health and CMV-seronegative. Each CDR3 is given with its conserved first and last residue. The D gene is left open where the match is weak. Expanded clones are given a class, and other clones once, few, many or no size at all.

>NA|TRBJ1-1|once|TRBV10-3
CATGQPNTEAFF
TGTGCCACCGGACAGCCGAACACTGAAGCTTTCTTT
>NA|TRBJ1-1|NA|TRBV25-1
CASSEIRASNTEAFF
TGTGCCAGCAGTGAAATCAGGGCCTCGAACACTGAAGCTTTCTTT
>TRBD1|TRBJ1-2|few|TRBV6-5
CASSYNREGGHGYTF
TGTGCCAGCAGTTACAACAGGGAAGGGGGCCATGGCTACACCTTC
>TRBD1|TRBJ2-3|NA|TRBV25-1
CASSGQQGTDTQYF
TGTGCCAGCAGTGGTCAACAGGGGACAGATACGCAGTATTTT
>TRBD1|TRBJ2-7|NA|TRBV7-8
CASRPGQGIHEQYF
TGTGCCAGCAGACCCGGACAGGGAATCCACGAGCAGTACTTC
>TRBD1|TRBJ1-3|NA|TRBV4-2
CASSQEIQGSAGNTIYF
TGTGCCAGCAGCCAAGAAATACAGGGGTCGGCTGGAAACACCATATATTTT
>NA|TRBJ2-1|NA|TRBV9
CASSADSVANEQFF
TGTGCCAGCAGCGCGGACTCGGTTGCGAATGAGCAGTTCTTC
>NA|TRBJ1-2|NA|TRBV2
CASSAYGGGYTF
TGTGCCAGCAGTGCCTACGGGGGTGGCTACACCTTC
>TRBD1|TRBJ2-5|NA|TRBV27
CASSRQGARETQYF
TGTGCCAGCAGCCGACAGGGGGCGCGGGAGACCCAGTACTTC
>TRBD2|TRBJ2-1|NA|TRBV7-9
CASSPSGSSYNEQFF
TGTGCCAGCAGCCCTAGCGGGAGCTCCTACAATGAGCAGTTCTTC
>NA|TRBJ2-7|NA|TRBV7-6
CASSPGGEVQYF
TGTGCCAGCAGCCCCGGCGGTGAAGTGCAGTACTTC
>TRBD1|TRBJ1-2|NA|TRBV11-2
CASSSITGVSGYTF
TGTGCCAGCAGCTCCATTACAGGGGTCTCCGGCTACACCTTC
>NA|TRBJ1-5|once|TRBV27
CASSLGGEGQPQHF
TGTGCCAGCAGTTTGGGCGGGGAAGGGCAGCCCCAGCATTTT
>NA|TRBJ2-1|NA|TRBV6-1
CASSEARLVNEQFF
TGTGCCAGCAGTGAAGCTAGACTAGTAAATGAGCAGTTCTTC
>TRBD1|TRBJ2-1|NA|TRBV18
CASSPPSTGWTDEQFF
TGTGCCAGCTCACCACCTTCGACAGGGTGGACGGATGAGCAGTTCTTC
>TRBD1|TRBJ1-1|NA|TRBV5-1
CASSLGQGASEAFF
TGCGCCAGCAGCTTGGGGCAGGGGGCGTCGGAAGCTTTCTTT
>NA|TRBJ1-2|NA|TRBV19
CASSIVRSTYGYTF
TGTGCCAGTAGTATAGTACGGTCTACCTATGGCTACACCTTC
>TRBD2|TRBJ2-3|NA|TRBV5-1
CASSLPGTSGRPGVTQYF
TGCGCCAGCAGCCTGCCCGGGACTAGCGGGAGGCCGGGAGTTACGCAGTATTTT
>NA|TRBJ2-2|NA|TRBV27
CASSLGYTGELFF
TGTGCCAGCAGTTTGGGCTACACCGGGGAGCTGTTTTTT
>NA|TRBJ1-1|NA|TRBV5-4
CASSLTGMNTEAFF
TGTGCCAGCAGCTTGACAGGGATGAACACTGAAGCTTTCTTT
>NA|TRBJ2-3|NA|TRBV5-4
CASSLDLGGSDTQYF
TGTGCCAGCAGCTTAGATTTGGGGGGTTCAGATACGCAGTATTTT
>NA|TRBJ1-1|NA|TRBV5-1
CASRTDSTNTEAFF
TGCGCCAGCAGGACGGACAGTACAAACACTGAAGCTTTCTTT
>NA|TRBJ1-1|NA|TRBV27
CASSDGPPPRTEAFF
TGTGCCAGCAGCGATGGTCCCCCTCCGCGGACTGAAGCTTTCTTT
>NA|TRBJ2-5|NA|TRBV5-4
CASSLDRGETQYF
TGTGCCAGCAGCTTGGATAGAGGAGAGACCCAGTACTTC
>TRBD2|TRBJ2-5|NA|TRBV29-1
CSVAWTSGETQYF
TGCAGCGTTGCCTGGACTAGCGGAGAGACCCAGTACTTC
>NA|TRBJ1-5|NA|TRBV5-5
CASSFYSTLDQPQHF
TGTGCCAGCAGCTTTTACAGTACACTTGATCAGCCCCAGCATTTT
>NA|TRBJ1-5|NA|TRBV21-1
CASSTGQGGICQPQHF
TGTGCCAGCAGCACTGGACAGGGCGGGATCTGTCAGCCCCAGCATTTT
>TRBD2|TRBJ2-2|NA|TRBV5-1
CASSLTLSTSGGTLRGTGELFF
TGCGCCAGCAGCCTCACGCTTTCGACTAGCGGGGGGACCCTCCGGGGCACCGGGGAGCTGTTTTTT
>NA|TRBJ2-1|NA|TRBV6-6
CASSYSRVEQFF
TGTGCCAGCAGTTACTCCAGGGTTGAGCAGTTCTTC
>NA|TRBJ2-7|NA|TRBV5-1
CASSLTGSYEQYF
TGCGCCAGCAGCTTAACAGGTTCCTACGAGCAGTACTTC
>NA|TRBJ2-1|NA|TRBV4-2
CASSQVSDNEQFF
TGTGCCAGCAGCCAAGTATCGGACAATGAGCAGTTCTTC
>NA|TRBJ1-6|NA|TRBV9
CASGGGSSSYNSPLHF
TGTGCCAGCGGGGGGGGCAGTAGCTCCTATAATTCACCCCTCCACTTT
>TRBD1|TRBJ2-7|NA|TRBV5-1
CASSFGGAGQGYEQYF
TGCGCCAGCAGCTTCGGTGGAGCGGGACAGGGCTACGAGCAGTACTTC
>TRBD2|TRBJ2-7|NA|TRBV28
CASRRKASGTGSYEQYF
TGTGCCAGCAGGAGAAAGGCTAGCGGGACTGGTTCCTACGAGCAGTACTTC
>NA|TRBJ2-1|NA|TRBV2
CASNVETGSRQFF
TGTGCCAGCAATGTCGAGACCGGGAGTAGGCAGTTCTTC
>NA|TRBJ2-6|few|TRBV10-3
CAISESEGTGANVLTF
TGTGCCATCAGTGAGTCGGAGGGTACCGGGGCCAACGTCCTGACTTTC
>TRBD2|TRBJ2-2|NA|TRBV27
CASSSYRGLAGTGELFF
TGTGCCAGCAGTTCCTACAGGGGACTAGCGGGGACCGGGGAGCTGTTTTTT
>NA|TRBJ2-3|NA|TRBV5-1
CASSQSGATDTQYF
TGCGCCAGCAGCCAATCAGGGGCCACAGATACGCAGTATTTT
>TRBD1|TRBJ1-2|few|TRBV2
CASSGGQGNYGYTF
TGTGCCAGCAGTGGGGGACAGGGGAACTATGGCTACACCTTC
>TRBD1|TRBJ1-2|few|TRBV19
CASSTSQGRTGYTF
TGTGCCAGTAGTACCTCACAGGGGAGAACTGGCTACACCTTC
>TRBD1|TRBJ1-4|NA|TRBV7-9
CASSLIGTGLTNEKLFF
TGTGCCAGCAGCTTAATAGGGACAGGGCTGACTAATGAAAAACTGTTTTTT
>NA|TRBJ2-2|NA|TRBV19
CASIQGSNTGELFF
TGTGCCAGTATTCAGGGGTCGAACACCGGGGAGCTGTTTTTT
>TRBD1|TRBJ1-1|NA|TRBV4-1
CASSQKDRGNTEAFF
TGCGCCAGCAGCCAAAAGGACAGGGGGAACACTGAAGCTTTCTTT
>NA|TRBJ1-2|NA|TRBV25-1
CASSDLNSNYGYTF
TGTGCCAGCAGTGACCTTAACAGTAACTATGGCTACACCTTC
>NA|TRBJ2-1|once|TRBV5-5
CASSGGLYNEQFF
TGTGCCAGCAGCGGTGGACTGTACAATGAGCAGTTCTTC
>TRBD2|TRBJ2-5|NA|TRBV4-2
CASSQVQRGGNQETQYF
TGTGCCAGCAGCCAAGTGCAGCGGGGGGGAAACCAAGAGACCCAGTACTTC
>TRBD2|TRBJ2-3|NA|TRBV18
CASSPSLAGGLVDTQYF
TGTGCCAGCTCACCATCACTAGCGGGAGGCCTTGTGGATACGCAGTATTTT
>TRBD1|TRBJ1-5|NA|TRBV2
CASTDDRGPNQPQHF
TGTGCCAGCACCGATGACAGGGGCCCCAATCAGCCCCAGCATTTT
>TRBD2|TRBJ2-1|NA|TRBV6-5
CASSRLAGGRGEQFF
TGTGCCAGCAGCCGACTAGCGGGAGGGCGGGGTGAGCAGTTCTTC
>TRBD2|TRBJ2-2|NA|TRBV7-9
CASTLSGSTGELFF
TGTGCCAGTACTCTTAGCGGGAGCACCGGGGAGCTGTTTTTT
>NA|TRBJ1-1|NA|TRBV19
CASSIAADNTEAFF
TGTGCCAGTAGTATAGCCGCGGATAACACTGAAGCTTTCTTT
>TRBD1|TRBJ1-6|NA|TRBV4-1
CASSPTPLTGAPDSPLHF
TGCGCCAGCAGCCCAACTCCTTTGACAGGGGCCCCAGATTCACCCCTCCACTTT